This section outlines one TCR beta chain sequence together with its context. This entry is derived from a study of blood T cell repertoires in COVID-19. Study background: Italy, Spain and the United States were the sources of the convalescent and acute COVID-19 samples.

The V gene's germline CDR1 is LNHDA and CDR2 SQIVND (reference sequence). Trimming removed 1 base from V and 1 base from J, with 7 bases in between. CDR3 size: 14 residues. Libraries were prepared by immunoSEQ multiplex PCR; TCRdb keeps only in-frame clonotypes and omits some of them. The data hold under 450,000 clones, with around 87% observed a single time. Source material: PBMCs or T cells enriched from blood (not recorded which). The source of this sequence is a man aged 25 to 40 who had recovered from COVID-19. The rearrangement joins TRBV19 to TRBJ1-1; D might be TRBD1 (5 bases). CDR3 in DNA: TGTGCCAGTAGTATAGGCAGGGAGAACACTGAAGCTTTCTTT. Its translation: CASSIGRENTEAFF.